This record looks at one T cell receptor beta chain sequence and its context. Its antigen is unidentified. The PCR ran on 60 Vbeta and 13 Jbeta primers. Method: immunoSEQ multiplex PCR; TCRdb's copy keeps in-frame clones and lacks some. This listing includes approximately 140,000 clones. The data were taken from a study of cytomegalovirus exposure and HLA in healthy donors. Study-wide background: Most genotyped donors, 81% of more than 300, had Caucasian-associated genetic ancestry.

In germline, CDR1 is MNHEY, CDR2 SMNVEV (reference sequence). The CDR3 runs to 15 residues. Study conclusions and caveats: It was reported that TCR beta sequences correctly inferred the HLA-A and HLA-B alleles for most subjects. In vitro experiments confirmed that three CMV-associated chains were specific for CMV antigens.

Specimen: PBMCs. The TCR sequence derives from a woman between 18 and 30 years old in good health and CMV-seronegative. This sequence joins TRBV27 and TRBJ2-5, with 12 bases aligning to TRBD2. The assigned J gene may be wrong: the sequence end matches TRBJ2-7 better. The CDR3 DNA is TGTGCCAGCGGACCCGGACTAGCGGGGTCCTACGAGCAGTACTTC. Translating gives CASGPGLAGSYEQYF.